Reported below is one TCR beta chain. Stated time point: persistent/refractory GD, antithyroid drugs over 5 years with positive TRAb. Construction of the TCR library relied on RNA isolated from PBMCs. This CDR3 has 13 amino acids. The V end lost 1 base, the J end lost 6 bases, and 10 bases lay between the germline ends. CDR1 and CDR2 from the germline V gene are SGHTA and FQGNSA. The sample is drawn from a study of regulatory T cells in long-lasting Graves disease. CDR3-region Arm-PCR and iRepertoire HTBI primers produced the TCR beta libraries. TCRdb re-analysed the multiplex PCR reads in MiXCR, keeping a single row per CDR3 protein. The repertoire holds a few hundred thousand distinct CDR3 sequences, about 23% seen once, with around 30% in the top ten.

The specimen comprised peripheral blood mononuclear cells (PBMCs), sampled when the disease was refractory, from a patient treated with antithyroid drugs. This receptor was taken from a woman in her 40s with Graves disease. The rearrangement joins TRBV7-2 to TRBJ2-7; TRBD1 is a possible D gene (5 bases). This CDR3 is CASSLVGVREQYF. The CDR3 DNA is TGTGCCAGCAGCTTAGTAGGGGTCCGCGAGCAGTACTTC.